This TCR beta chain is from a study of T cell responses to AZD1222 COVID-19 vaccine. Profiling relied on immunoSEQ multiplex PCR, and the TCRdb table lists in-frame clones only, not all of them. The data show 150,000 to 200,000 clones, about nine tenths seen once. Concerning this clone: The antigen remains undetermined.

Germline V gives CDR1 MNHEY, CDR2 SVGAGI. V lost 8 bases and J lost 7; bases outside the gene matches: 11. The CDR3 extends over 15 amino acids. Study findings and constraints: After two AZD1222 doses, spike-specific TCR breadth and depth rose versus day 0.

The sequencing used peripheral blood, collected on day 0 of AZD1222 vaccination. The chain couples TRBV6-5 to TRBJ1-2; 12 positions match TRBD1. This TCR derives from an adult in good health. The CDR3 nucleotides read TGTGCCAGCCTTTTCCCGGGACAGGGGGCGCGTGGCTACACCTTC. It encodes CASLFPGQGARGYTF.